These T cell receptor beta chains were read from a single sample in a study of shared clonotypes between healthy human individuals. Libraries were prepared by immunoSEQ multiplex PCR; TCRdb keeps only in-frame clonotypes and omits some of them. This sample yields around 430,000 clones, of which 70% to 80% are seen a single time; about 13% belongs to the top ten. Source material: PBMCs. Receptors originate from a woman in her thirties or forties in good health. Some clones in this sample may be carry-over from other donors' samples. Each CDR3 is given with its conserved first and last residue. Each record gives: V gene, J gene, D gene, clone size, CDR3 protein, CDR3 DNA. A D gene is named only where the DNA matches it firmly. Clone size, where shown, is once, few, many, or a class for clones that have expanded.

TRBV28	TRBJ2-7	.	.	CAGSGFSYEQYF	TGTGCCGGCAGCGGGTTTTCCTACGAGCAGTACTTC
TRBV4-2	TRBJ2-1	TRBD2	.	CASSQGLAGGSDNEQFF	TGTGCCAGCAGCCAGGGACTAGCGGGAGGTAGCGACAATGAGCAGTTCTTC
TRBV25-1	TRBJ2-7	TRBD2	.	CASGSGTYEQYF	TGTGCCAGCGGTAGCGGGACCTACGAGCAGTACTTC
TRBV2	TRBJ2-5	.	once	CASRFSAGKETQYF	TGTGCCAGCAGATTCAGCGCGGGGAAGGAGACCCAGTACTTC
TRBV19	TRBJ2-5	.	.	CASSGTAQETQYF	TGTGCCAGTAGTGGGACGGCCCAAGAGACCCAGTACTTC
TRBV4-2	TRBJ2-3	.	few	CASSQDPTGGTDTQYF	TGTGCCAGCAGCCAAGATCCTACGGGAGGCACAGATACGCAGTATTTT
TRBV7-2	TRBJ2-7	.	.	CASSSRGIGSHEQYF	TGTGCCAGCAGCTCCCGGGGGATTGGGAGTCACGAGCAGTACTTC
TRBV7-9	TRBJ2-1	TRBD2	once	CASSPGLAGDNEQFF	TGTGCCAGCAGCCCCGGACTAGCGGGAGACAATGAGCAGTTCTTC
TRBV10-3	TRBJ2-5	TRBD1	few	CAISDGQVAETQYF	TGTGCCATCAGCGACGGACAGGTCGCAGAGACCCAGTACTTC
TRBV7-2	TRBJ2-7	TRBD2	many	CASSPRVAGTYEQYF	TGTGCCAGCAGCCCCCGGGTAGCGGGGACCTACGAGCAGTACTTC
TRBV5-4	TRBJ2-7	TRBD2	.	CASSPTYQRDSYEQYF	TGTGCCAGCAGCCCTACGTACCAGCGGGACTCCTACGAGCAGTACTTC
TRBV5-1	TRBJ2-7	TRBD1	.	CASSGGTGSDHEQYF	TGCGCCAGCAGCGGGGGGACAGGGTCTGACCACGAGCAGTACTTC
TRBV29-1	TRBJ1-1	.	.	CSVLRWGSDTEAFF	TGTAGCGTACTCAGGTGGGGGTCGGACACTGAAGCTTTCTTT
TRBV7-6	TRBJ2-3	.	.	CASSLGGHADTQYF	TGTGCCAGCAGCTTAGGGGGGCACGCAGATACGCAGTATTTT
TRBV4-2	TRBJ2-7	.	.	CASSGKSVEQYF	TGTGCCAGCAGCGGGAAATCCGTCGAGCAGTACTTC
TRBV7-2	TRBJ1-4	.	.	CASSLAPQPARDRVF	TGTGCCAGCAGCTTAGCGCCCCAACCCGCCAGGGATCGCGTTTTT
TRBV18	TRBJ1-5	.	.	CASSPPGAQPNQPQHF	TGTGCCAGCTCACCACCCGGCGCCCAGCCAAATCAGCCCCAGCATTTT
TRBV6-1	TRBJ2-7	.	few	CASSGRQYEQYF	TGTGCCAGCAGTGGCAGACAGTACGAGCAGTACTTC
TRBV29-1	TRBJ1-5	TRBD1	.	CSVQGAFNQPQHF	TGCAGCGTGCAGGGGGCATTCAATCAGCCCCAGCATTTT
TRBV6-1	TRBJ2-1	.	.	CASSEAGTGHNEQFF	TGTGCCAGCAGTGAAGCCGGGACTGGACACAATGAGCAGTTCTTC
TRBV11-2	TRBJ1-5	.	.	CASSPKHSGNRPQHF	TGTGCCAGCAGCCCAAAACACAGTGGGAATCGGCCCCAGCATTTT
TRBV7-2	TRBJ2-1	.	.	CASSPLAWNEQFF	TGTGCCAGCAGCCCCCTCGCATGGAATGAGCAGTTCTTC
TRBV7-2	TRBJ1-3	.	many	CASSFRGLRSGNTIYF	TGTGCCAGCAGCTTTAGGGGCCTTCGCTCTGGAAACACCATATATTTT
TRBV4-1	TRBJ2-1	.	.	CASSRGLARSSYNEQFF	TGCGCCAGCAGCCGAGGATTAGCGAGGAGCTCCTACAATGAGCAGTTCTTC
TRBV15	TRBJ2-5	.	.	CATSRDPGETQYF	TGTGCCACCAGCAGAGATCCTGGCGAGACCCAGTACTTC
TRBV10-3	TRBJ1-3	TRBD1	.	CATGQAGNTIYF	TGTGCCACCGGACAGGCAGGAAACACCATATATTTT
TRBV29-1	TRBJ2-2	TRBD2	.	CSVGSGRARDTGELFF	TGCAGCGTTGGAAGCGGGAGGGCCCGTGACACCGGGGAGCTGTTTTTT
TRBV7-2	TRBJ2-7	TRBD1	.	CASRAGTGGEQYF	TGTGCCAGCAGAGCCGGGACAGGGGGGGAGCAGTACTTC
TRBV5-5	TRBJ2-1	TRBD1	.	CASSLDEGAGNEQFF	TGTGCCAGCAGCTTGGATGAGGGGGCGGGCAATGAGCAGTTCTTC
TRBV19	TRBJ1-5	.	.	CASRVTATYSNQPQHF	TGTGCCAGTAGGGTTACAGCTACTTATAGCAATCAGCCCCAGCATTTT
TRBV27	TRBJ2-3	TRBD2	.	CASSSPSGSTDTQYF	TGTGCCAGCAGTTCTCCTAGCGGAAGCACAGATACGCAGTATTTT
TRBV5-1	TRBJ2-1	TRBD2	.	CASSRTSGSANEQFF	TGCGCCAGCAGCCGGACTAGCGGGTCTGCCAATGAGCAGTTCTTC
TRBV9	TRBJ2-3	TRBD2	.	CASSVASTSGRDTQYF	TGTGCCAGCAGCGTAGCCTCGACTAGCGGGAGAGATACGCAGTATTTT
TRBV7-3	TRBJ2-3	TRBD2	.	CASSPYVGGGDTQYF	TGTGCCAGCAGCCCTTACGTGGGCGGGGGAGATACGCAGTATTTT
TRBV10-3	TRBJ2-5	TRBD2	.	CAISGGAGAQETQYF	TGTGCCATCAGTGGAGGTGCGGGAGCGCAAGAGACCCAGTACTTC
TRBV6-5	TRBJ2-1	TRBD2	.	CASSYQGLAGGNEQFF	TGTGCCAGCAGTTACCAGGGACTAGCGGGAGGGAATGAGCAGTTCTTC
TRBV11-2	TRBJ2-2	TRBD2	.	CASSLAPGGQTAGELFF	TGTGCCAGCAGCTTAGCCCCGGGAGGACAAACAGCCGGGGAGCTGTTTTTT
TRBV6-5	TRBJ2-2	.	.	CASSSLNTGELFF	TGTGCCAGCAGTTCCCTAAACACCGGGGAGCTGTTTTTT
TRBV11-2	TRBJ1-4	.	.	CASSAIRDTKVPNEKLFF	TGTGCCAGCAGCGCCATCCGGGACACAAAGGTCCCTAATGAAAAACTGTTTTTT
TRBV7-3	TRBJ2-5	TRBD2	once	CASSYAGDF	TGTGCCAGCAGCTACGCGGGGGACTTC
TRBV29-1	TRBJ2-6	TRBD2	.	CSVPREGSGSSGANVLTF	TGCAGCGTCCCGAGGGAAGGTAGCGGGAGCTCTGGGGCCAACGTCCTGACTTTC
TRBV18	TRBJ1-1	.	.	CASSGLQENTEAFF	TGTGCCAGCTCAGGACTACAGGAGAACACTGAAGCTTTCTTT
TRBV19	TRBJ1-1	TRBD1	.	CASSRRTGPGDSEAFF	TGTGCCAGTAGTCGCCGGACAGGACCGGGGGATTCTGAAGCTTTCTTT
TRBV30	TRBJ1-1	.	few	CAWSHFGNTEAFF	TGTGCCTGGAGCCATTTCGGCAACACTGAAGCTTTCTTT
TRBV9	TRBJ2-1	.	.	CASSVGRQSSYNEQFF	TGTGCCAGCAGCGTGGGACGACAGAGCTCCTACAATGAGCAGTTCTTC
TRBV15	TRBJ2-5	TRBD2	.	CATSRDPSGETQYF	TGTGCCACCAGCAGAGATCCTAGCGGGGAGACCCAGTACTTC
TRBV6-1	TRBJ2-7	.	.	CASTSGTDYYEQYF	TGTGCCAGCACCTCTGGGACGGATTACTACGAGCAGTACTTC
TRBV5-1	TRBJ2-1	TRBD2	.	CASSLAAGVDEQFF	TGCGCCAGCAGCTTGGCTGCGGGAGTCGATGAGCAGTTCTTC
TRBV18	TRBJ2-7	.	.	CASSPLGPYEQYF	TGTGCCAGCTCACCATTGGGGCCTTACGAGCAGTACTTC
TRBV5-1	TRBJ2-3	TRBD2	.	CASSSPRSRLAVTDTQYF	TGCGCCAGCAGCTCCCCGAGGAGCCGACTAGCCGTCACAGATACGCAGTATTTT
TRBV7-2	TRBJ2-7	TRBD2	.	CASSARLAGGHEQYF	TGTGCCAGCAGCGCCCGACTAGCGGGAGGGCACGAGCAGTACTTC
TRBV28	TRBJ2-7	.	once	CASSPSGRVRNEQYF	TGTGCCAGCAGTCCCTCGGGTAGGGTAAGGAACGAGCAGTACTTC
TRBV29-1	TRBJ1-1	TRBD1	.	CSVGQRLGTEAFF	TGCAGCGTGGGACAGAGACTAGGGACTGAAGCTTTCTTT
TRBV27	TRBJ2-2	.	.	CASSLSIPGPDTGELFF	TGTGCCAGCAGTTTATCGATACCGGGGCCGGACACCGGGGAGCTGTTTTTT
TRBV30	TRBJ2-4	TRBD1	.	CAWDRVGNIQYF	TGTGCCTGGGACAGGGTTGGAAACATTCAGTACTTC
TRBV2	TRBJ1-5	TRBD1	many	CASSEGQQYSNQPQHF	TGTGCCAGCAGTGAGGGACAGCAGTATAGCAATCAGCCCCAGCATTTT
TRBV2	TRBJ2-7	TRBD2	.	CASSRTSGRSGEQYF	TGTGCCAGCAGCCGGACTAGCGGGAGGTCGGGGGAGCAGTACTTC
TRBV7-9	TRBJ2-7	.	few	CASSLGDGYEQYF	TGTGCCAGCAGCTTAGGTGATGGCTACGAGCAGTACTTC
TRBV10-3	TRBJ2-7	.	many	CAIRGGSYEQYF	TGTGCCATCAGGGGAGGCTCCTACGAGCAGTACTTC